This T cell receptor (beta chain) was retrieved from a study of T cells after yellow fever vaccination. The V end lost 0 bases, the J end lost 3 bases, and 8 bases lay between the germline ends. CDR3 length: 14 residues. Germline CDR1 LGHNA, CDR2 YSLEER. Researchers made TCR cDNA using 5'RACE template switching, and this step added a universal primer site and UMIs. From the 5' RACE reads, TCRdb called clonotypes with MiXCR, one entry per CDR3 protein. The sample has 95,000 to 150,000 distinct CDR3 sequences; 13% to 15% are singletons. The chain employs TRBV4-3 and TRBJ1-2, with D unresolved. This TCR was sampled from a man aged 18 to 35 who received the YFV17D yellow fever vaccine. Sequenced material: CD8+ T cells sorted from PBMCs, taken 5 days after the yellow fever booster vaccination. The chain's CDR3 is CASSQDKEYYGYTF. DNA of the CDR3: TGCGCCAGCAGCCAAGATAAGGAATACTATGGCTACACCTTC.